A selection of T cell receptor beta chains follows, all from one sample in a study of OX40 agonist ivuxolimab in advanced cancers. Using immunoSEQ multiplex PCR, the repertoire was profiled, and TCRdb retains in-frame clones only, with some absent. The data show tens of thousands of clones, with around 90% seen just once and about 0.52% held by the top ten. Specimen: CD4+ or CD8+ T cells sorted from blood, collected in a trial of the OX40 agonist ivuxolimab. The receptors derive from an adult with an advanced solid tumor such as melanoma, head and neck, liver or kidney cancer. Each CDR3 is given with its conserved first and last residue. The D gene is left open where the match is weak. The size entry is marked missing in some rows and otherwise reads once, few, many or a size class.

d_call: NA; j_call: TRBJ1-3; v_call: TRBV2; clone_size: NA; cdr3_aa: CASGNRAGNTIYF; cdr3_nt: TGTGCCAGCGGGAACAGGGCTGGAAACACCATATATTTT
d_call: NA; j_call: TRBJ2-3; v_call: TRBV19; clone_size: NA; cdr3_aa: CASKERGYSTDTQYF; cdr3_nt: TGTGCCAGTAAAGAAAGGGGATATAGCACAGATACGCAGTATTTT
d_call: NA; j_call: TRBJ1-1; v_call: TRBV12-5; clone_size: few; cdr3_aa: CASGLATVEAFF; cdr3_nt: TGTGCTAGTGGTTTGGCCACAGTTGAAGCTTTCTTT
d_call: NA; j_call: TRBJ1-5; v_call: TRBV5-1; clone_size: NA; cdr3_aa: CASSLVTDQPQHF; cdr3_nt: TGCGCCAGCAGCTTGGTGACAGATCAGCCCCAGCATTTT
d_call: TRBD2; j_call: TRBJ2-1; v_call: TRBV5-6; clone_size: NA; cdr3_aa: CASSRYTGLVINEQFF; cdr3_nt: TGTGCCAGCAGCCGATACACTGGACTAGTCATAAATGAGCAGTTCTTC
d_call: NA; j_call: TRBJ2-3; v_call: TRBV4-1; clone_size: NA; cdr3_aa: CASSQDPVGDWDTQYF; cdr3_nt: TGCGCCAGCAGCCAAGACCCGGTGGGGGATTGGGATACGCAGTATTTT
d_call: TRBD1; j_call: TRBJ2-2; v_call: TRBV19; clone_size: NA; cdr3_aa: CATWGTGGYGELFF; cdr3_nt: TGTGCCACCTGGGGGACAGGGGGCTATGGGGAGCTGTTTTTT
d_call: NA; j_call: TRBJ1-3; v_call: TRBV6-5; clone_size: NA; cdr3_aa: CASSYDWAGNTIYF; cdr3_nt: TGTGCCAGCAGTTACGATTGGGCTGGAAACACCATATATTTT
d_call: NA; j_call: TRBJ2-7; v_call: TRBV5-6; clone_size: NA; cdr3_aa: CASSLVLSKSSYEQYF; cdr3_nt: TGTGCCAGCAGCTTGGTGCTCAGCAAGAGCTCCTACGAGCAGTACTTC
d_call: NA; j_call: TRBJ1-5; v_call: TRBV6-5; clone_size: NA; cdr3_aa: CASSGLGPHNQPQHF; cdr3_nt: TGTGCCAGCAGTGGACTGGGCCCCCACAATCAGCCCCAGCATTTT
d_call: NA; j_call: TRBJ2-3; v_call: TRBV9; clone_size: NA; cdr3_aa: CASTRSEGGPADTQYF; cdr3_nt: TGTGCCAGCACCCGTAGTGAGGGGGGGCCAGCAGATACGCAGTATTTT
d_call: NA; j_call: TRBJ1-1; v_call: TRBV6-5; clone_size: NA; cdr3_aa: CASSYSTTNTEAFF; cdr3_nt: TGTGCCAGCAGTTACTCAACAACGAACACTGAAGCTTTCTTT
d_call: TRBD1; j_call: TRBJ2-1; v_call: TRBV7-8; clone_size: NA; cdr3_aa: CASSLDRASYNEQFF; cdr3_nt: TGTGCCAGCAGCTTGGACAGGGCCTCCTACAATGAGCAGTTCTTC
d_call: NA; j_call: TRBJ2-1; v_call: TRBV7-2; clone_size: NA; cdr3_aa: CASSPQPGTYNEQFF; cdr3_nt: TGTGCCAGCAGCCCCCAGCCCGGTACCTACAATGAGCAGTTCTTC
d_call: NA; j_call: TRBJ2-5; v_call: TRBV2; clone_size: NA; cdr3_aa: CASGAETQETQYF; cdr3_nt: TGTGCCAGCGGGGCGGAAACACAAGAGACCCAGTACTTC
d_call: NA; j_call: TRBJ2-3; v_call: TRBV18; clone_size: once; cdr3_aa: CASSLGPTDTQYF; cdr3_nt: TGTGCCAGCTCACTAGGTCCCACAGATACGCAGTATTTT
d_call: TRBD1; j_call: TRBJ1-2; v_call: TRBV10-3; clone_size: NA; cdr3_aa: CAIRWQDRGLNGYTF; cdr3_nt: TGTGCCATCAGGTGGCAGGACAGGGGGCTAAATGGCTACACCTTC
d_call: NA; j_call: TRBJ1-1; v_call: TRBV25-1; clone_size: NA; cdr3_aa: CASRRGAGVWGAFF; cdr3_nt: TGTGCCAGCAGGAGGGGGGCAGGGGTATGGGGAGCCTTCTTT
d_call: NA; j_call: TRBJ1-2; v_call: TRBV4-1; clone_size: NA; cdr3_aa: CASSQEGIYGYTF; cdr3_nt: TGCGCCAGCAGCCAAGAGGGTATCTATGGCTACACCTTC
d_call: TRBD1; j_call: TRBJ2-3; v_call: TRBV11-1; clone_size: NA; cdr3_aa: CASSHRDREADTQYF; cdr3_nt: TGTGCCAGCAGCCACCGGGACAGGGAAGCAGATACGCAGTATTTT
d_call: TRBD1; j_call: TRBJ2-6; v_call: TRBV4-3; clone_size: NA; cdr3_aa: CASSQGDRGRPGANVLTF; cdr3_nt: TGCGCCAGCAGCCAGGGGGACAGGGGGCGACCTGGGGCCAACGTCCTGACTTTC
d_call: NA; j_call: TRBJ1-1; v_call: TRBV5-1; clone_size: NA; cdr3_aa: CASSLRGTEAFF; cdr3_nt: TGCGCCAGCAGCCTAAGGGGCACTGAAGCTTTCTTT
d_call: NA; j_call: TRBJ2-3; v_call: TRBV5-6; clone_size: NA; cdr3_aa: CASSLRYATDTQYF; cdr3_nt: TGTGCCAGCAGCTTAAGATACGCCACAGATACGCAGTATTTT
d_call: NA; j_call: TRBJ2-7; v_call: TRBV6-1; clone_size: NA; cdr3_aa: CASQSGHTSSIEQYF; cdr3_nt: TGTGCCAGCCAGTCGGGACATACTTCTTCTATAGAGCAGTACTTC
d_call: TRBD1; j_call: TRBJ2-7; v_call: TRBV5-6; clone_size: NA; cdr3_aa: CASSWRWDREDEQYF; cdr3_nt: TGTGCCAGCAGCTGGAGGTGGGACAGGGAGGACGAGCAGTACTTC
d_call: NA; j_call: TRBJ1-2; v_call: TRBV5-6; clone_size: NA; cdr3_aa: CASSSTGRSGYGYTF; cdr3_nt: TGTGCCAGCAGTTCCACAGGGAGGAGTGGCTATGGCTACACCTTC
d_call: NA; j_call: TRBJ1-1; v_call: TRBV19; clone_size: NA; cdr3_aa: CASSKDRLEAFF; cdr3_nt: TGTGCCAGTAGTAAAGACCGCTTGGAAGCTTTCTTT
d_call: NA; j_call: TRBJ1-5; v_call: TRBV7-8; clone_size: NA; cdr3_aa: CAISGSNQPQHF; cdr3_nt: TGTGCCATCAGTGGCAGCAATCAGCCCCAGCATTTT
d_call: NA; j_call: TRBJ1-1; v_call: TRBV7-9; clone_size: NA; cdr3_aa: CASSLPAGNTEAFF; cdr3_nt: TGTGCCAGCAGCTTGCCTGCGGGGAACACTGAAGCTTTCTTT
d_call: TRBD2; j_call: TRBJ2-2; v_call: TRBV6-1; clone_size: NA; cdr3_aa: CASSERMGGVGGELFF; cdr3_nt: TGTGCCAGCAGTGAAAGGATGGGGGGGGTCGGCGGGGAGCTGTTTTTT
d_call: TRBD2; j_call: TRBJ2-3; v_call: TRBV5-1; clone_size: NA; cdr3_aa: CASSHREASTDTQYF; cdr3_nt: TGCGCCAGCAGCCACCGGGAGGCCTCTACAGATACGCAGTATTTT
d_call: TRBD1; j_call: TRBJ2-5; v_call: TRBV5-1; clone_size: NA; cdr3_aa: CASSSNPTGGSVETQYF; cdr3_nt: TGCGCCAGCAGCTCCAATCCGACAGGGGGCTCGGTAGAGACCCAGTACTTC
d_call: TRBD1; j_call: TRBJ1-6; v_call: TRBV18; clone_size: NA; cdr3_aa: CASSRDREIAPLHF; cdr3_nt: TGTGCCAGCTCACGGGACAGGGAAATCGCACCCCTCCACTTT
d_call: TRBD1; j_call: TRBJ1-1; v_call: TRBV4-2; clone_size: once; cdr3_aa: CASSPSGGNTEAFF; cdr3_nt: TGTGCCAGCAGCCCGTCAGGGGGAAACACTGAAGCTTTCTTT
d_call: NA; j_call: TRBJ2-7; v_call: TRBV28; clone_size: once; cdr3_aa: CASSLHQEQYF; cdr3_nt: TGTGCCAGCAGTTTACACCAGGAGCAGTACTTC
d_call: NA; j_call: TRBJ1-2; v_call: TRBV5-6; clone_size: NA; cdr3_aa: CASSFRDGKYPNYGYTF; cdr3_nt: TGTGCCAGCAGCTTTCGGGACGGGAAATACCCTAACTATGGCTACACCTTC
d_call: NA; j_call: TRBJ1-2; v_call: TRBV5-4; clone_size: NA; cdr3_aa: CASTPGGGYYGYTF; cdr3_nt: TGTGCCAGCACCCCGGGAGGGGGGTACTATGGCTACACCTTC
d_call: NA; j_call: TRBJ1-2; v_call: TRBV2; clone_size: few; cdr3_aa: CASSDTSGYGYTF; cdr3_nt: TGTGCCAGCAGTGATACGTCCGGCTATGGCTACACCTTC
d_call: TRBD2; j_call: TRBJ2-7; v_call: TRBV6-1; clone_size: NA; cdr3_aa: CAGRGGKGSAYEQYF; cdr3_nt: TGTGCCGGACGGGGGGGGAAAGGATCGGCCTACGAGCAGTACTTC
d_call: TRBD1; j_call: TRBJ1-6; v_call: TRBV10-3; clone_size: NA; cdr3_aa: CAIGGGTGLSPLHF; cdr3_nt: TGTGCCATCGGGGGGGGGACAGGGCTTTCACCCCTCCACTTT
d_call: NA; j_call: TRBJ1-2; v_call: TRBV27; clone_size: NA; cdr3_aa: CASSLGGNYGYTF; cdr3_nt: TGTGCCAGCAGTTTGGGCGGGAACTATGGCTACACCTTC
d_call: TRBD1; j_call: TRBJ1-4; v_call: TRBV5-4; clone_size: NA; cdr3_aa: CASSSGVDRVDEKLFF; cdr3_nt: TGTGCCAGCAGCTCGGGGGTAGACAGGGTTGATGAAAAACTGTTTTTT
d_call: TRBD1; j_call: TRBJ1-1; v_call: TRBV6-6; clone_size: NA; cdr3_aa: CASNSPGTGGREAFF; cdr3_nt: TGTGCCAGCAATTCTCCCGGGACAGGGGGTCGTGAAGCTTTCTTT
d_call: NA; j_call: TRBJ2-5; v_call: TRBV5-4; clone_size: NA; cdr3_aa: CASSPDRSREETQYF; cdr3_nt: TGTGCCAGCAGCCCGGACAGGAGTCGGGAGGAGACCCAGTACTTC
d_call: NA; j_call: TRBJ1-5; v_call: TRBV5-5; clone_size: NA; cdr3_aa: CASSRSTGTLSNQPQHF; cdr3_nt: TGTGCCAGCAGCAGATCGACCGGGACCCTTAGCAATCAGCCCCAGCATTTT
d_call: NA; j_call: TRBJ1-4; v_call: TRBV7-9; clone_size: NA; cdr3_aa: CASSQGPGRITNEKLFF; cdr3_nt: TGTGCCAGCAGCCAGGGACCAGGGAGGATTACTAATGAAAAACTGTTTTTT
d_call: NA; j_call: TRBJ1-1; v_call: TRBV2; clone_size: NA; cdr3_aa: CASTRTALGTEAFF; cdr3_nt: TGTGCCAGCACCCGAACGGCTTTGGGCACTGAAGCTTTCTTT